The 26 T cell receptor beta chains listed next were all sequenced from one sample in a study of T cells after yellow fever vaccination (dated by TCRdb to between 2019 and 2020). The sample's treatment or condition label is to be understood as: live attenuated yellow fever vaccine strain. Receptor libraries were prepared by 5' RACE. The listed sequencing device is Illumina NovaSeq 6000. The raw public data were reprocessed by TCRdb itself: fastp quality trimming at Q25, MiXCR clonotype calling, in-frame beta chains only. Each CDR3 protein gets just one entry, which takes the most common genes and DNA from the rows behind it. The sample contains about 350,000 distinct CDR3 sequences, around an eighth of them found a single time. The ten largest clones capture approximately 3.4% of the sample. Sequences were derived from CD4+ T cells sorted from PBMCs, sampled 15 days after the yellow fever booster vaccination. These receptors originate from a man younger than 30 who received the YFV17D yellow fever vaccine.

The genes are TRBV6-2 or TRBV6-3 and TRBJ2-7, with 9 nucleotides matching TRBD1. The CDR3 totals 14 residues. Germline assignment: CDR1 MNHEY and CDR2 SVGEGT. V was clipped by 1 base and J by 4 bases; unmatched bases: 2. CDR3 DNA: TGTGCCAGCAGTTACTGGACAGGGGCTTACGAGCAGTACTTC. Protein: CASSYWTGAYEQYF.

This clonotype has only a few counts. The rearrangement joins TRBV24-1 to TRBJ1-1, with TRBD1 identical over 9 bases. The CDR3 sequence is 15 residues long. After removal of 2 bases from V and 8 bases from J, the junction contained 8 bases not matched to a gene. Germline CDR1 KGHDR, CDR2 SFDVKD. CDR3 sequence reads: CATSDSTGQGTEAFF. In DNA, the CDR3 is TGTGCCACCAGTGATTCTACGGGACAGGGTACCGAAGCTTTCTTT.

This clonotype came up a few times. The chain recombines TRBV19 with TRBJ1-5; TRBD1 matches 9 bases. The CDR3 is 15 amino acids. V shed 6 bases and J 4 bases; nucleotides not matched to a gene: 7. The V gene's germline CDR1 is LNHDA and CDR2 SQIVND (reference sequence). CDR3 sequence: CASSRDRVRNQPQHF. For the CDR3, the DNA is TGTGCCAGTAGCAGGGACAGGGTCAGAAATCAGCCCCAGCATTTT.

The chain uses TRBV7-2 and TRBJ1-4; a possible D gene is TRBD1 (5 bases). Germline V lookup: CDR1 SGHTA, CDR2 FQGNSA. This CDR3 is 16 amino acids long. Trimming shortened V by 2 bases and J by 8 bases, and 18 bases separated the two germline ends. The CDR3 loop is CASSLSKGPDWEKLFF. Written as DNA, the CDR3 is TGTGCCAGCAGCTTATCGAAGGGGCCGGATTGGGAAAAACTGTTTTTT.

The J gene is TRBJ1-2, the V gene TRBV27, with TRBD1 matching over 7 bases. This CDR3 comprises 13 residues. J gave up 8 bases and V 5 bases, and 8 bases lay outside the gene matches. CDR1 and CDR2 from the germline V gene are MNHEY and SMNVEV (reference sequence). Written as DNA, the CDR3 is TGTGCCAGCAGTCCCGCAGGGGGGACCGGCTACACCTTC. Translation gives CASSPAGGTGYTF.

The table lists this clonotype with a few counts. The CDR3 spells CASSEARVETQYF. CDR3 nucleotide sequence: TGTGCCAGCAGTGAAGCTAGGGTGGAGACCCAGTACTTC. The rearrangement joins TRBV2 to TRBJ2-5; D remains ambiguous. Germline loops: CDR1 SNHLY, CDR2 FYNNEI. The V end was cut by 0 bases, the J end by 5 bases, with 7 bases between. This CDR3 region has 13 residues.

This clonotype was seen a few times. The chain employs TRBV20-1 and TRBJ1-3; D is perhaps TRBD1 (5 bases). Germline CDR1 reads DFQATT; CDR2 reads SNEGSKA (reference sequence). The CDR3 is made up of 15 amino acids. V was cut by 6 bases and J by 0 bases, with 15 bases left in between. The CDR3 region is CSANPPQGSGNTIYF. The CDR3 DNA follows: TGCAGTGCCAACCCTCCCCAGGGCTCTGGAAACACCATATATTTT.

This clonotype was detected ten times or more. This chain joins TRBV5-5 and TRBJ2-7; no definite D call. Germline V CDR1 and CDR2: SGHKS, YYEKEE (reference sequence). The CDR3 is 12 amino acids. Trimming removed 3 bases at V and 4 bases at J, with 8 bases between. The CDR3 DNA sequence: TGTGCCAGCAGCTCTTACGAGTACGAGCAGTACTTC. Its translation: CASSSYEYEQYF.

This clonotype has a count of ten or more. The genes are TRBV5-5 and TRBJ2-1; tentative D call: TRBD1 (6 bases). Trimming removed 2 bases from V and 4 bases from J, with 13 bases in between. The CDR3 totals 15 residues. Germline loops: CDR1 SGHKS, CDR2 YYEKEE (reference sequence). The CDR3 DNA reads as TGTGCCAGCAGCTTTGGAGGACAGCCTTACAATGAGCAGTTCTTC. This gives the protein CASSFGGQPYNEQFF.

This clonotype has more than one count but fewer than ten. V and J are TRBV2 and TRBJ2-7; no definite D call. V lost 3 bases to trimming and J lost 7 bases, with 10 bases between them. CDR1 SNHLY and CDR2 FYNNEI come from the germline V gene. The CDR3 extends over 12 amino acids. The CDR3 DNA is TGTGCCAGCAGTGACCCCCTGGGTGAGCAGTACTTC. Encoded protein: CASSDPLGEQYF.

As for this clonotype: One end of the junction is discordant with germline, which a read error may explain. The genes are TRBV12-3 or TRBV12-4 and TRBJ1-2; the D is unclear. The CDR3 extends over 11 amino acids. CDR3 bases: TGTGCCAGCAGCCCCACCGGGCCACGGGACTTC. Protein: CASSPTGPRDF.

This clonotype was found a few times. The chain uses TRBV5-1 and TRBJ1-5, with D perhaps TRBD1 (5 bases). The CDR3 length is 15 residues. V gave up 3 bases and J gave up 3 bases, with 13 bases separating them. CDR1 and CDR2 (germline): SGHRS, YFSETQ. The CDR3 region has the DNA TGCGCCAGCAGCTCCGGGGCCGATATCAATCAGCCCCAGCATTTT. Its protein is CASSSGADINQPQHF. Full variable domain (missing parts from reference TRBV5-1 and TRBJ1-5): KAGVTQTPRYLIKTRGQQVTLSCSPISGHRSVSWYQQTPGQGLQFLFEYFSETQRNKGNFPGRFSGRQFSNSRSEMNVSTLELGDSALYLCASSSGADINQPQHFGDGTRLSIL.

This clonotype was found a few times. The chain couples TRBV7-2 to TRBJ2-4; D is perhaps TRBD2 (6 bases). This CDR3 has 15 amino acids. The germline V and J ends were trimmed by 7 bases and 0 bases, with 13 bases remaining between them. Germline-derived CDR1 and CDR2 are SGHTA and FQGNSA. CDR3 residues: CASMPGGLAKNIQYF. The CDR3 DNA is TGTGCCAGCATGCCCGGGGGTCTAGCCAAAAACATTCAGTACTTC.

The chain carries TRBV12-3 or TRBV12-4 and TRBJ1-6, with 7 bases identical to TRBD1. After removal of 4 bases from V and 10 bases from J, the junction contained 7 bases not matched to a gene. This CDR3 is built from 14 residues. CDR3 coding DNA: TGTGCCAGCAGTTCGCTGGCAGGGGGATCACCCCTCCACTTT. This gives the protein CASSSLAGGSPLHF.

This clonotype was found many times. The rearrangement uses TRBV2 and TRBJ2-1; 8 bases match TRBD1. The V gene end was trimmed by 4 bases and the J gene end by 4 bases; junction bases not matched to a gene: 6. The CDR3 runs to 15 residues. Looked up from germline, CDR1 is SNHLY and CDR2 is FYNNEI. The CDR3 loop reads CASSVDRALYNEQFF. The CDR3 nucleotides read TGTGCCAGCAGTGTGGACAGGGCGCTTTACAATGAGCAGTTCTTC.

The table lists this clonotype with a few counts. The chain uses TRBV6-2 or TRBV6-3 and TRBJ2-7; TRBD1 agrees at 9 bases. CDR3 length: 14 amino acids. Germline V gives CDR1 MNHEY, CDR2 SVGEGT. V dropped 5 bases and J dropped 7; count of bases not matched to a gene: 9. The CDR3 DNA reads TGTGCCAGCAGTCCGGGACAGGGTACGCGTGAGCAGTACTTC. It is translated as CASSPGQGTREQYF.

There are a few counts of this clonotype. The gene calls are TRBV7-2 and TRBJ2-7; D ambiguous. Trimming pared 5 bases from V and 1 base from J, leaving 12 bases between. The CDR3 has 14 amino acids. The germline V gene has CDR1 SGHTA and CDR2 FQGNSA. CDR3 DNA: TGTGCCAGCAGCCCACGTCTAGGATCCTACGAGCAGTACGTC. Protein product: CASSPRLGSYEQYV.

The J gene is TRBJ1-2, the V gene TRBV25-1; weak D call: TRBD1 (6 bases). The V gene's germline CDR1 is MGHDK and CDR2 SYGVNS. This CDR3 spans 15 amino acids. Trimming shortened V by 2 bases and J by 1 base, and 11 bases separated the two germline ends. CDR3: CASSETGILNYGYTF. The CDR3 nucleotides are TGTGCCAGCAGTGAAACAGGGATACTTAACTATGGCTACACCTTC.

The gene calls are TRBV5-1 and TRBJ1-1; 9 nucleotides agree with TRBD1. The ends lost 4 bases at V and 5 bases at J; junction bases unmatched: 9. Per the germline V gene, CDR1 is SGHRS and CDR2 is YFSETQ. The CDR3 has 15 amino acids. Here the CDR3 reads CASSKGTGLETEAFF. CDR3 coding DNA: TGCGCCAGCAGCAAAGGGACAGGGCTGGAGACTGAAGCTTTCTTT.

This clonotype was counted a few times. This chain joins TRBV5-1 and TRBJ2-1, with 9 bases identical to TRBD2. CDR1 SGHRS and CDR2 YFSETQ come from the germline V gene. The CDR3 has 18 amino acids. With 5 bases clipped from V and 6 bases from J, the junction kept 18 bases outside the gene matches. The CDR3 is CASSRDGLARGNRNEQFF. DNA of the CDR3: TGCGCCAGCAGTAGGGATGGACTAGCGCGGGGGAATCGCAATGAGCAGTTCTTC.

The genes are TRBV5-5 and TRBJ2-6, with no clear D. The V gene lost 0 bases and the J gene lost 0 bases, with 4 bases spanning the gap. The CDR3 runs 15 residues. Germline V gives CDR1 SGHKS, CDR2 YYEKEE (reference sequence). CDR3 DNA sequence: TGTGCCAGCAGCTTGGATCACTCTGGGGCCAACGTCCTGACTTTC. Residues: CASSLDHSGANVLTF. Full variable domain (rest looked up from reference TRBV5-5 and TRBJ2-6): DAGVTQSPTHLIKTRGQQVTLRCSPISGHKSVSWYQQVLGQGPQFIFQYYEKEERGRGNFPDRFSARQFPNYSSELNVNALLLGDSALYLCASSLDHSGANVLTFGAGSRLTVL.

Details on this clonotype: At one boundary the junction diverges from the germline segment, which might be a read error. The CDR3: CASSQESRLDQPQHF. The CDR3 DNA is TGCGCCAGCAGCCAAGAATCCCGGTTGGATCAACCCCAGCATTTT. V and J are TRBV4-3 and TRBJ1-5, with unresolved D. CDR3 length: 15 amino acids. Germline CDR1 and CDR2: LGHNA and YSLEER.

The CDR3 loop reads CSARRPPGKYNEQFF. DNA of the CDR3: TGCAGTGCTAGACGGCCCCCGGGGAAATACAATGAGCAGTTCTTC. The chain combines TRBV20-1 with TRBJ2-1; tentative D call: TRBD2 (5 bases). V was shortened by 2 bases and J by 4 bases, with 15 bases between the two germline ends. The germline CDR1 and CDR2 sequences are DFQATT and SNEGSKA (reference sequence). There are 15 residues in the CDR3.

This clonotype was observed a handful of times. At one boundary the junction diverges from the germline segment, which might be a read error. The chain couples TRBV20-1 to TRBJ2-5, with a weak D call TRBD2 (5 bases). In germline, CDR1 is DFQATT, CDR2 SNEGSKA (reference sequence). This CDR3 region has 12 residues. In DNA, the CDR3 is TGCAGTACTAGGGTAGTACAAGAGACCCAGTACTTC. Translated, it gives CSTRVVQETQYF.

The sample holds a few counts of this clonotype. The chain couples TRBV4-2 to TRBJ2-3, with unresolved D. V lost 1 base and J 2 bases, leaving 13 bases between the germline ends. The CDR3 runs 16 residues. Per the germline V gene, CDR1 is LGHNA and CDR2 is YNFKEQ. The CDR3 coding sequence is TGTGCCAGCAGCCAAGGAGTTCCTTCCCTCACAGATACGCAGTATTTT. Translated, it gives CASSQGVPSLTDTQYF.

This rearrangement joins TRBV10-3 to TRBJ2-1, with TRBD2 matching over 8 bases. This CDR3 spans 13 amino acids. CDR1 ENHRY and CDR2 SYGVKD come from the germline V gene. The V gene end was trimmed by 6 bases and the J gene end by 6 bases; junction bases not matched to a gene: 4. This CDR3 reads CAIRGGTSNEQFF. CDR3 bases: TGTGCCATCAGGGGGGGGACTAGCAATGAGCAGTTCTTC.